A single sample is the source of the 3 T cell receptor beta chains below, sequenced in a study of cytomegalovirus exposure and HLA in healthy donors. Sequencing was performed with immunoSEQ multiplex PCR; in TCRdb, only in-frame clones are kept and a portion is missing. The repertoire holds about 160,000 clones, with 85% to 90% as singletons. The specimen was PBMCs. Receptors were obtained from a woman aged 30 to 39 in good health and CMV-seronegative.

The V call is TRBV6-5, the J call TRBJ1-1, with D perhaps matching TRBD1 (5 bases). CDR1 is MNHEY and CDR2 is SVGAGI in the germline V gene. Between the trimmed V and J ends, which lost 2 bases and 0 bases, there was a span of 7 bases. This CDR3 has 14 residues. The DNA of the CDR3 is TGTGCCAGCAGTTACCGGGGGGTGAACACTGAAGCTTTCTTT. As protein: CASSYRGVNTEAFF.

The CDR3 DNA sequence: TGTGCCAGTAGTAGGAAAACAGGGTACTACGAGCAGTACTTC. Translating gives CASSRKTGYYEQYF. This chain uses TRBV19 with TRBJ2-7, with D possibly matching TRBD1 (6 bases). This CDR3 comprises 14 residues. Trimming removed 4 bases from V and 3 bases from J, with 13 bases in between. CDR1 and CDR2 from the germline V gene are LNHDA and SQIVND (reference sequence).

This chain joins TRBV28 and TRBJ1-1; D perhaps matches TRBD1 (6 bases). Per germline, CDR1 MDHEN and CDR2 SYDVKM. The ends were cut back, 4 bases at V and 6 bases at J, with 18 bases in the middle. This CDR3 contains 15 residues. CDR3 coding DNA: TGTGCCAGCAGTTCCCCAGCGACAGGTGACGCTGAAGCTTTCTTT. Encoded protein: CASSSPATGDAEAFF.